The rows below give T cell receptor beta chains drawn from one sample of a study of blood T cell repertoires in COVID-19. The data were produced by immunoSEQ multiplex PCR, yet TCRdb's version contains in-frame clones alone and is incomplete. The repertoire includes approximately 160,000 clones, approximately 93% of them detected once, and 2% sits in the top ten. The sequencing input was peripheral blood. These receptors all stem from a woman in her sixties or seventies with COVID-19, enrolled during active disease. Both conserved end residues are part of each CDR3. D genes are given only for firm matches. Clone size is given for some rows only: seen once, a few or many times, or a class if the clone is expanded.

cdr3_length,v_call,d_call,j_call,clone_size,cdr3_nt,cdr3_aa
12,TRBV12-3/TRBV12-4,-,TRBJ1-6,once,TGTGCCAGCAGTTCGGAGCATTCACCCCTCCACTTT,CASSSEHSPLHF
15,TRBV7-2,TRBD2,TRBJ2-7,-,TGTGCCAGCAGCGCCCGACTAGCGGGGGTCGACGAGCAGTACTTC,CASSARLAGVDEQYF
17,TRBV5-4,TRBD1,TRBJ1-3,-,TGTGCCAGCAGCTTGGGTCCGGGGACAGCCTCTGGAAACACCATATATTTT,CASSLGPGTASGNTIYF
16,TRBV6-1,-,TRBJ1-6,-,TGTGCCAGCAGTGAAGCCGTGAGCTCCTATAATTCACCCCTCCACTTT,CASSEAVSSYNSPLHF
16,TRBV5-4,-,TRBJ1-2,-,TGTGCCAGCAGCTTGGGGACAGAGGAGTTATGGAATGGCTACACCTTC,CASSLGTEELWNGYTF
14,TRBV2,TRBD2,TRBJ2-2,-,TGTGCCAGCAGTGGACTAGCGGGGGCCGGGGAGCTGTTTTTT,CASSGLAGAGELFF
12,TRBV11-3,-,TRBJ1-1,-,TGTGCCAGCAGCTCCGTTGACAGGGAAGCTTTCTTT,CASSSVDREAFF
14,TRBV9,-,TRBJ1-1,-,TGTGCCAGCAGCGTAGATGTCCTTAACACTGAAGCTTTCTTT,CASSVDVLNTEAFF
13,TRBV15,-,TRBJ1-2,-,TGTGCCACCAGCAGAGACAGGGCTAGTGGCTACACCTTC,CATSRDRASGYTF
15,TRBV5-1,TRBD2,TRBJ2-5,-,TGCGCCAGCAGCCCTGGGGGGGGTAACCAAGAGACCCAGTACTTC,CASSPGGGNQETQYF
16,TRBV7-2,TRBD1,TRBJ2-1,-,TGTGCCAGCAGCTTAGTTCAGGGGGCGGCTTACAATGAGCAGTTCTTC,CASSLVQGAAYNEQFF
13,TRBV12-5,TRBD1,TRBJ2-5,-,TGTGCTAGTGGCCGGACAGGGCGAGAGACCCAGTACTTC,CASGRTGRETQYF
15,TRBV7-2,TRBD1,TRBJ2-7,-,TGTGCCAGCAGCGTGGGACAGAGAATTTCCTACGAGCAGTACTTC,CASSVGQRISYEQYF
15,TRBV4-3,TRBD1,TRBJ1-2,-,TGCGCCAGCAGCCAACGGCGACAGGGGGTCTATGGCTACACCTTC,CASSQRRQGVYGYTF
13,TRBV27,TRBD1,TRBJ1-2,-,TGTGCCAGCAGTTCGGACAGGGCGGGTGGCTACACCTTC,CASSSDRAGGYTF
15,TRBV7-8,-,TRBJ2-5,-,TGTGCCAGCAGCCACCAAACAGGGTCCCAAGAGACCCAGTACTTC,CASSHQTGSQETQYF
15,TRBV19,-,TRBJ1-5,-,TGTGCCAGTAGTACGGCGCAGGGAGGAAATCAGCCCCAGCATTTT,CASSTAQGGNQPQHF
13,TRBV29-1,-,TRBJ1-1,-,TGCAGCGTTGGAGTACGAGGCAACCCTGAAGCTTTCTTT,CSVGVRGNPEAFF
15,TRBV4-2,-,TRBJ1-1,-,TGTGCCAGCAGCCAAGATAGTAGGGGCAACCGGGGGGCTTTCTTT,CASSQDSRGNRGAFF
14,TRBV30,TRBD1,TRBJ1-1,-,TGTGCCTGGAGGAAGACAGGGGGGAACACTGAAGCTTTCTTT,CAWRKTGGNTEAFF
15,TRBV19,TRBD1,TRBJ2-7,-,TGTGCCAGTAGTATAGCACAGGGGATGTCCTACGAGCAGTACTTC,CASSIAQGMSYEQYF
15,TRBV21-1,-,TRBJ1-5,-,TGTGCCAGCAGCCCCTGTGGCAGTAGCAATCAGCCCCAGCATTTT,CASSPCGSSNQPQHF
15,TRBV5-1,TRBD1,TRBJ2-3,-,TGCGCCAGCAGCTTTACAGGGGGCGGCACAGATACGCAGTATTTT,CASSFTGGGTDTQYF
15,TRBV7-9,-,TRBJ1-6,-,TGTGCCAGCAGCTTTAGTGTGGGAGAGGGTTCACCCCTCCACTTT,CASSFSVGEGSPLHF
17,TRBV19,TRBD1,TRBJ1-6,-,TGTGCCAGTAGTATTGGACAGGGGGCCGCGTATAATTCACCCCTCCACTTT,CASSIGQGAAYNSPLHF
14,TRBV6-5,-,TRBJ1-1,-,TGTGCCAGCAGCCTACAGGGATGGAACACTGAAGCTTTCTTT,CASSLQGWNTEAFF
15,TRBV6-1,-,TRBJ2-3,-,TGTGCCAGCAGTGAATTACAGGGTACCACAGATACGCAGTATTTT,CASSELQGTTDTQYF
16,TRBV27,-,TRBJ1-5,once,TGTGCCAGCAGTTTACGTCGGGGGGCAGGTAATCAGCCCCAGCATTTT,CASSLRRGAGNQPQHF
13,TRBV24-1,TRBD2,TRBJ2-1,-,TGTGCCACCAGTAGCGGGGGTTACAATGAGCAGTTCTTC,CATSSGGYNEQFF
14,TRBV29-1,-,TRBJ1-4,-,TGCAGCGTTAGGCTCGGACAACTCGGTGAAAAACTGTTTTTT,CSVRLGQLGEKLFF
13,TRBV6-6,TRBD1,TRBJ1-1,-,TGTGCCAGCAGGGTGACAGGGAGACTCGAAGCTTTCTTT,CASRVTGRLEAFF
13,TRBV7-9,-,TRBJ1-1,-,TGTGCCAGCAGCTTAAATGCAGATACTGAAGCTTTCTTT,CASSLNADTEAFF
15,TRBV4-1,-,TRBJ2-3,-,TGCGCCAGCAGCCTGCGGGGGCTTAGCACAGATACGCAGTATTTT,CASSLRGLSTDTQYF
12,TRBV5-4,TRBD1,TRBJ1-2,-,TGTGCCAGCAGTCTTCGACAGGGAGCCTACACCTTC,CASSLRQGAYTF
15,TRBV6-5,TRBD1,TRBJ1-1,-,TGTGCCAGCAGTTTAACTGGACAGGGGGGCACTGAAGCTTTCTTT,CASSLTGQGGTEAFF
14,TRBV5-3,-,TRBJ1-2,-,TGTGCCAGAAGCTTGTCCCAGGGGCGCTATGGCTACACCTTC,CARSLSQGRYGYTF
15,TRBV2,TRBD2,TRBJ2-3,-,TGTGCCAGCAGGACCGGGACTAGCGGGGCACATACGCAGTATTTT,CASRTGTSGAHTQYF
17,TRBV5-1,TRBD1,TRBJ2-2,-,TGCGCCAGTATGAAGTGGGTCTTTGACAGGGACCCCGGGGAGCTGTTTTTT,CASMKWVFDRDPGELFF
15,TRBV27,-,TRBJ1-2,-,TGTGCCAGCAGCACAAACTACAGGGTGGTGTACGGCTACACCTTC,CASSTNYRVVYGYTF
15,TRBV18,-,TRBJ1-1,-,TGTGCCAGCTCACCTGGAACGGGAGCTGGCGGTGAAGCTTTCTTT,CASSPGTGAGGEAFF
17,TRBV25-1,TRBD2,TRBJ2-5,-,TGTGCCAGCAGTGAATTTGGACTAGCGGGGAACCAAGAGACCCAGTACTTC,CASSEFGLAGNQETQYF
15,TRBV25-1,-,TRBJ1-1,-,TGTGCCAGCAGTGAGTTTGGCCCGATGAACACTGAAGCTTTCTTT,CASSEFGPMNTEAFF
11,TRBV6-2/TRBV6-3,TRBD2,TRBJ2-7,-,TGTGCCAGCACCCCGGGGGGTGCCCCGTACTTC,CASTPGGAPYF
12,TRBV12-3/TRBV12-4,-,TRBJ2-1,-,TGTGCCAGCAGTCTTCTAGCCTGGGGGCAGTTCTTC,CASSLLAWGQFF
14,TRBV29-1,TRBD2,TRBJ2-1,-,TGCAGCGTCGAACTAGCGGATACCTACAATGAGCAGTTCTTC,CSVELADTYNEQFF
14,TRBV5-5,-,TRBJ1-6,-,TGTGCCAGCAGCTTGCTTACAGGGCGAGCGCCCCTCCACTTT,CASSLLTGRAPLHF
14,TRBV18,-,TRBJ1-6,-,TGTGCCAGCTCACCGGGCCCTACGGCTTCGCCCCTCCACTTT,CASSPGPTASPLHF
13,TRBV6-5,-,TRBJ1-1,-,TGTGCCAGCTCGAAGGGGATTAACACTGAAGCTTTCTTT,CASSKGINTEAFF
15,TRBV7-9,-,TRBJ1-2,-,TGTGCCAGCAGCTCAAGTAGCAGACGTGACTATGGCTACACCTTC,CASSSSSRRDYGYTF
19,TRBV7-2,-,TRBJ2-7,-,TGTGCCAGCAGCTTAGAATTGTTGCAGTCCAGATATTCCCCCTACGAGCAGTACTTC,CASSLELLQSRYSPYEQYF
13,TRBV10-2,TRBD2,TRBJ2-7,-,TGCGCCAGCAGGCGGGGGAGGTACTACGAGCAGTACTTC,CASRRGRYYEQYF
15,TRBV27,-,TRBJ2-7,few,TGTGCCAGCAGTTTGGAATGGGCCCCCTACTACGAGCAGTACTTC,CASSLEWAPYYEQYF
17,TRBV4-3,TRBD2,TRBJ2-1,-,TGCGCCAGCAGCCAAGCCCTCACTAGCGGGGGTTACAATGAGCAGTTCTTC,CASSQALTSGGYNEQFF
15,TRBV10-3,TRBD1,TRBJ1-1,-,TGTGCCATCAGACGGGACAGAGATTTGAACACTGAAGCTTTCTTT,CAIRRDRDLNTEAFF
14,TRBV5-1,TRBD1,TRBJ2-5,-,TGCGCCAGCAGCCCACAGGGGGACCAAGAGACCCAGTACTTC,CASSPQGDQETQYF
15,TRBV6-5,TRBD1,TRBJ1-4,-,TGTGCCAGCAGACGAGACAGGGCCTCTAATGAAAAACTGTTTTTT,CASRRDRASNEKLFF
17,TRBV27,TRBD1,TRBJ1-5,-,TGTGCCAGCAGCTCTTGGCACAGGGGCGGGGGCAATCAGCCCCAGCATTTT,CASSSWHRGGGNQPQHF
15,TRBV6-1,-,TRBJ2-1,-,TGTGCCAGCAGTGAGGACAGTCCTCCCTACAATGAGCAGTTCTTC,CASSEDSPPYNEQFF
15,TRBV7-2,TRBD1,TRBJ2-7,-,TGTGCCAGCAGTCCCTCCGGGACAGTCTCCTACGAGCAGTACTTC,CASSPSGTVSYEQYF